This T cell receptor (beta chain) was recovered during a study of cytomegalovirus exposure and HLA in healthy donors. Sequenced by immunoSEQ multiplex PCR; TCRdb stores in-frame clones only, minus some. The table lists approximately 160,000 clones, 84% of them singletons. With respect to this clone: Its matching antigen is unknown.

Study results and limitations: The listing of 150 or so TCR beta chains classed them as cytomegalovirus-associated.

Trimming shortened V by 3 bases and J by 2 bases, and 13 bases separated the two germline ends. Germline V gene sequence: CDR1 KGHSH, CDR2 LQKENI. The length of the CDR3 is 15 residues. The V gene is TRBV18, the J gene TRBJ1-1; D may be TRBD1 (5 bases). What was sequenced was PBMCs. The receptor's source is a man aged 25 to 45 in good health and CMV-seropositive. The CDR3 DNA sequence: TGTGCCAGCTCACCTGGGGCCAGGGAAAACACTGAAGCTTTCTTT. This encodes CASSPGARENTEAFF.